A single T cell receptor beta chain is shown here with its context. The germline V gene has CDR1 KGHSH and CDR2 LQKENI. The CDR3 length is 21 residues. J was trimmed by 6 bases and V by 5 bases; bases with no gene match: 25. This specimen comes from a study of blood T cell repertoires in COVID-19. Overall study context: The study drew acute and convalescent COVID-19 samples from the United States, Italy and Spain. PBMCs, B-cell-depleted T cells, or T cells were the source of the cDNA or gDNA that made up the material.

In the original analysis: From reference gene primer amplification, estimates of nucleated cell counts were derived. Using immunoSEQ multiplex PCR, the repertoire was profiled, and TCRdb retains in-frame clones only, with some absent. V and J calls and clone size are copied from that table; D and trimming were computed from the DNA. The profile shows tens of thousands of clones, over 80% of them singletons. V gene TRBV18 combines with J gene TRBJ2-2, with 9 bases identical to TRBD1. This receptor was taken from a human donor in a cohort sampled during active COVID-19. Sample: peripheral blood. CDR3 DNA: TGTGCCAGCTCATCCTTACCGGGACAGGGAATTTCCCCATCAGAGGCCGGGGAGCTGTTTTTT. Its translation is CASSSLPGQGISPSEAGELFF.